This paragraph covers one T cell receptor (delta chain) sequence. A much more abundant neighbour one base away suggests this may be a read error. TCRdb reanalysed the RT-PCR reads with CATT. Of around 1,000 delta-chain clones listed, approximately 8.7% are singletons. V gave up 3 bases and J gave up 3 bases; unmatched junction bases: 22. This CDR3 has 20 amino acids. Germline CDR1 GEAIGNYY, CDR2 EKD. These data originate in a study of gamma-delta T cells after stem cell transplantation. The origin of this receptor is a human donor. It is not recorded whose cells these are; they may come from a transplant donor. V gene TRDV2 combines with J gene TRDJ1; TRDD3 matches 9 bases. Input material: gamma-delta T cells. The CDR3 bases are TGTGCCTGTGACCTCATCTCCACTCCCATACGGGGGGATACAGCCGATAAACTCATCTTT. This encodes CACDLISTPIRGDTADKLIF.